The 4 T cell receptor beta chains reported below all come from one sample, sequenced in a study of CD8+ T cells in alopecia areata. Isolated RNA was reverse transcribed into cDNA used as the sequencing template. Sequencing was performed with immunoSEQ multiplex PCR; in TCRdb, only in-frame clones are kept and a portion is missing. Found here are 140,000 to 150,000 clones, approximately 50% of them singletons; the top ten hold more than 0.95%. This sample comprised CD4+ T cells sorted from blood, obtained at week 0. The receptors originated from a human donor with alopecia areata.

V gene TRBV6-5 combines with J gene TRBJ1-5, with unresolved D. The V end lost 5 bases, the J end lost 7 bases, and 9 bases lay between the germline ends. This CDR3 comprises 12 residues. In germline, CDR1 is MNHEY, CDR2 SVGAGI. As DNA, the CDR3 is TGTGCCAGCAGTACCATCGGGCAGCCCCAGCATTTT. Its translation: CASSTIGQPQHF.

The chain links TRBV7-9 to TRBJ2-5; no clear D gene. In germline, CDR1 is SEHNR, CDR2 FQNEAQ (reference sequence). There are 14 residues in the CDR3. Trimming cost V 5 bases and J 4 bases, with 14 bases left between them. DNA of the CDR3: TGTGCCAGCAGCCCAAGGGTGACGGGAGAGACCCAGTACTTC. Translating it yields CASSPRVTGETQYF.

This clone turned up a few times. The V gene is TRBV29-1, the J gene TRBJ1-1, with a possible D match to TRBD1 (5 bases). V gave up 7 bases and J gave up 0 bases, with 9 bases separating them. Germline V gene lookup returns CDR1 SQVTM and CDR2 ANQGSEA. CDR3 length equals 12 residues. The CDR3 nucleotides are TGCAGCGGGGGCGCTCTGAACACTGAAGCTTTCTTT. It is translated as CSGGALNTEAFF.

The chain has TRBV7-2 and TRBJ2-1, with D perhaps being TRBD1 or TRBD2 (5 bases each). The V gene's germline CDR1 is SGHTA and CDR2 FQGNSA. Trimming shortened V by 5 bases and J by 7 bases, and 18 bases separated the two germline ends. The CDR3 is 15 residues long. The CDR3 spells CASSLRDPLRNEQFF. In DNA, the CDR3 is TGTGCCAGCAGCCTCCGGGACCCACTACGGAATGAGCAGTTCTTC.